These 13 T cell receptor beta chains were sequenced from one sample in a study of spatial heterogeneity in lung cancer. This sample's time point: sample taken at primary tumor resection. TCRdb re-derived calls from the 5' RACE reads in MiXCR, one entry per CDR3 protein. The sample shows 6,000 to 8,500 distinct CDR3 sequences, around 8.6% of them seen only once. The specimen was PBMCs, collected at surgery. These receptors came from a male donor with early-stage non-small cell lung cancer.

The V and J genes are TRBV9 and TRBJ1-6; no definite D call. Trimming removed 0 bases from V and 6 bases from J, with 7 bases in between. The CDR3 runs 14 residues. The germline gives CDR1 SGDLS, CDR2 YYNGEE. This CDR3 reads CASSVAGSNSPLHF. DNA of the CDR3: TGTGCCAGCAGCGTAGCAGGAAGTAATTCACCCCTCCACTTT.

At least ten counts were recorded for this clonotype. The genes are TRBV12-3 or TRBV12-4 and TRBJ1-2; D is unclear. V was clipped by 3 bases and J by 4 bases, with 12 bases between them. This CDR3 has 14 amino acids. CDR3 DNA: TGTGCCAGCAGTTTCGGCAGTCAGATCTATGGCTACACCTTC. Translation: CASSFGSQIYGYTF.

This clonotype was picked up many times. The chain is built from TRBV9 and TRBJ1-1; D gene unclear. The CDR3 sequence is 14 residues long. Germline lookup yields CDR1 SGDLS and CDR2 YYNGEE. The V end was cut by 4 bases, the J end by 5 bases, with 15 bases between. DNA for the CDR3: TGTGCCAGCAGCTTCCAGGATGGGGAGACTGAAGCTTTCTTT. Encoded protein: CASSFQDGETEAFF. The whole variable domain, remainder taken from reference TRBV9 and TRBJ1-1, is DSGVTQTPKHLITATGQRVTLRCSPRSGDLSVYWYQQSLDQGLQFLIQYYNGEERAKGNILERFSAQQFPDLHSELNLSSLELGDSALYFCASSFQDGETEAFFGQGTRLTVV.

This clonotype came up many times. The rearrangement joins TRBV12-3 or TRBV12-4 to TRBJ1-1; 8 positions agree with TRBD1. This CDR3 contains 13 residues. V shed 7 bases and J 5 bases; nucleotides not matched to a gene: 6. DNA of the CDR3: TGTGCCAGCACTTCAGGGGGCGGGACTGAAGCTTTCTTT. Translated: CASTSGGGTEAFF.

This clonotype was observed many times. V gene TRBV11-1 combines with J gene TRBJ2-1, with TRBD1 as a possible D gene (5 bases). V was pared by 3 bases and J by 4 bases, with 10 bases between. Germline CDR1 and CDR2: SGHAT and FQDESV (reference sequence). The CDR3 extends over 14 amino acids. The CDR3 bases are TGTGCCAGCAGCTTGACAGATTCATACAATGAGCAGTTCTTC. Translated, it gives CASSLTDSYNEQFF.

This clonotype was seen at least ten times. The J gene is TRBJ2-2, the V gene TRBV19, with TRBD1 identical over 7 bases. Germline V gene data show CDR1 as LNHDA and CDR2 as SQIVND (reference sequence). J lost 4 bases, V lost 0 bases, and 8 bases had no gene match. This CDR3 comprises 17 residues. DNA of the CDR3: TGTGCCAGTAGTATAGATCCTGGGGCAGGGGGCACCGGGGAGCTGTTTTTT. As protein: CASSIDPGAGGTGELFF.

CDR3 sequence: CASSLATDPYYGYTF. The CDR3 region has the DNA TGTGCCAGCAGCTTGGCTACGGATCCTTACTATGGCTACACCTTC. The V and J genes are TRBV5-6 and TRBJ1-2; D is unclear. The V gene lost 0 bases and the J gene lost 3 bases, with 12 bases spanning the gap. The germline CDR1 and CDR2 sequences are SGHDT and YYEEEE. The CDR3 loop spans 15 amino acids.

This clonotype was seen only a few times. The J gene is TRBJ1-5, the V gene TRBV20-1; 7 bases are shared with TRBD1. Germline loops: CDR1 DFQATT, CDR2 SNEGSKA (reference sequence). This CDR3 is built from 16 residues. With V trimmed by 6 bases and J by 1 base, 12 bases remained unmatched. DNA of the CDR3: TGCAGTGCGAGACCCAGGGGGGTGGCGAGCAATCAGCCCCAGCATTTT. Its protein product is CSARPRGVASNQPQHF.

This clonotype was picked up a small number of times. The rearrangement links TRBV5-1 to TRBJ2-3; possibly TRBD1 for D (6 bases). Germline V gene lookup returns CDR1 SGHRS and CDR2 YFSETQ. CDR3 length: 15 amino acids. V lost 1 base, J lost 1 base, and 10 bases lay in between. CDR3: CASSLQQGGTDTQYF. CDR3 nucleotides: TGCGCCAGCAGCTTGCAACAGGGAGGCACAGATACGCAGTATTTT.

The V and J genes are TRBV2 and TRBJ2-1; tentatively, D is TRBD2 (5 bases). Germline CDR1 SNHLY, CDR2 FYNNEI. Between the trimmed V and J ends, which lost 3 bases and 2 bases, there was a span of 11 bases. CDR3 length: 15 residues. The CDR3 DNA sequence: TGTGCCAGCAGTGAGGAGGCAAGCGCCTACAATGAGCAGTTCTTC. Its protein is CASSEEASAYNEQFF.

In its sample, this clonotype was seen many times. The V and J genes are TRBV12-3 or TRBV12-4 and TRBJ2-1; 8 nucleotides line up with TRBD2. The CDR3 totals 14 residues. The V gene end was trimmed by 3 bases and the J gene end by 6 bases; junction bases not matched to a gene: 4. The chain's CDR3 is CASSLGTRANEQFF. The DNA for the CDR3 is TGTGCCAGCAGTTTGGGGACTAGGGCCAATGAGCAGTTCTTC.

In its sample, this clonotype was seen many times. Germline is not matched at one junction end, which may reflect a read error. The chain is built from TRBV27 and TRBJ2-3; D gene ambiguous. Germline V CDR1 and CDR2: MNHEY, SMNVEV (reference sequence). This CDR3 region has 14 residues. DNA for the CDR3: TGTGCCAGCAGTGTATCGGCAGGCACAGATACGCAGTATTTT. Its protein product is CASSVSAGTDTQYF.

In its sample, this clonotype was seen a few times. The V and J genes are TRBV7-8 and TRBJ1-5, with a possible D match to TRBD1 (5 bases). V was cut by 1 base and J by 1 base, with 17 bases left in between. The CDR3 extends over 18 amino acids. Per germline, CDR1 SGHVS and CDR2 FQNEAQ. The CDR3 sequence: CASSLGAFRAASNQPQHF. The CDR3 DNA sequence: TGTGCCAGCAGCTTAGGGGCGTTCAGGGCCGCCAGCAATCAGCCCCAGCATTTT.